This T cell receptor beta chain was observed in a study of identical twins. The germline V and J ends were trimmed by 2 bases and 1 base, with 11 bases remaining between them. Germline assignment: CDR1 DFQATT and CDR2 SNEGSKA (reference sequence). The CDR3 is 14 amino acids. TCRdb ran MiXCR on the 5' RACE reads and lists one entry per CDR3 protein. Found here are about 920,000 distinct CDR3 sequences, approximately 13% of them singletons; the top ten hold around 1.5%. The same sample was also studied in work on yellow fever vaccine responses in identical twins.

The V gene is TRBV20-1, the J gene TRBJ2-5; TRBD1 or TRBD2 may be the D gene (5 bases each). Sample: PBMCs. The origin of this receptor is a woman aged 18-30 years in good health. CDR3 region: CSARSGTSQETQYF. The DNA for the CDR3 is TGCAGTGCTAGATCCGGGACCAGCCAAGAGACCCAGTACTTC.